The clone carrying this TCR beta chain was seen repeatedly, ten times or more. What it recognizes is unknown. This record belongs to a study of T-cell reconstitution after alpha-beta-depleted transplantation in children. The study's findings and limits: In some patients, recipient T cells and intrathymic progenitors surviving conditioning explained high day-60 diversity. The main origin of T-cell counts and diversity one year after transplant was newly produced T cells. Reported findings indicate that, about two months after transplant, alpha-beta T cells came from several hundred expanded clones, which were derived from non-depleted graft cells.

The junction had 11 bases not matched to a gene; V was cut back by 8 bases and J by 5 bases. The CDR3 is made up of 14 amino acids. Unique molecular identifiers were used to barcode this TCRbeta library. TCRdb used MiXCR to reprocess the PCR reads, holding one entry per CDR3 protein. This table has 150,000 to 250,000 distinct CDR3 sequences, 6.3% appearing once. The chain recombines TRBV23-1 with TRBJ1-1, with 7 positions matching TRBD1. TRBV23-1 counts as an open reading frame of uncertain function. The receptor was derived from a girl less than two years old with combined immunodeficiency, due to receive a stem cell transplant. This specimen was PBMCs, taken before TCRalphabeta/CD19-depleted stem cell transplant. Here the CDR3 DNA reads TGCGCCAGCGCCTTGGCAGGGGGAGAAACTGAAGCTTTCTTT. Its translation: CASALAGGETEAFF.